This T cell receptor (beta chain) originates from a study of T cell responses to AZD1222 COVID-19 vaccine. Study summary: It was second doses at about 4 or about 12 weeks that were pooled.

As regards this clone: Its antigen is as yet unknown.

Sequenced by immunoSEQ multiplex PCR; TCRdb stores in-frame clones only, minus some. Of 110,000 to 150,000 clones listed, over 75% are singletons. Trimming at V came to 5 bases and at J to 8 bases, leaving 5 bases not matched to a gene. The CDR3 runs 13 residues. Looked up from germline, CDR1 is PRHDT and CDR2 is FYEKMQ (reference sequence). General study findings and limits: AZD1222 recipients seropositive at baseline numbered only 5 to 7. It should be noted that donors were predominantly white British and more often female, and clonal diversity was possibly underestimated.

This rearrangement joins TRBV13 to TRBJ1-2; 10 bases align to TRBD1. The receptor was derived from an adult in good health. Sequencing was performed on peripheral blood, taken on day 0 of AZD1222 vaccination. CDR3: CASSLGQGYGYTF. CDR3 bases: TGTGCCAGCAGCCTGGGACAGGGGTACGGCTACACCTTC.